This T cell receptor (beta chain) was sequenced for a study of CD8 T cells in Susac syndrome. RNA was extracted with the RNeasy kit, and a quantity of roughly 0.5 to 1 ug was reverse transcribed using random hexamers. Amplification of TCR beta CDR3 was carried out by immunoSEQ multiplex PCR, which covered 54 Vbeta and 13 Jbeta segments. TCRdb processed the immunoSEQ multiplex PCR reads anew with MiXCR; each CDR3 protein has one entry. Here the sample spans 250,000 to 350,000 distinct CDR3 sequences, 90% to 95% being singletons. Germline CDR1 reads SGHTA; CDR2 reads FQGTGA. This CDR3 has 14 residues. The ends were cut back, 7 bases at V and 0 bases at J, with 11 bases in the middle.

V usage is TRBV7-3 and J usage is TRBJ2-3; a possible D gene is TRBD2 (6 bases). Sequencing was performed on CD4+ T cells from PBMCs. This clonotype originated in a human donor with multiple sclerosis. CDR3 sequence reads: CASKLGGSTDTQYF. The CDR3 DNA follows: TGTGCCAGCAAACTAGGAGGGAGCACAGATACGCAGTATTTT.